These 20 T cell receptor beta chains were sequenced from one sample in a study of T-cell memory formation after mild COVID-19. One entry per CDR3 protein results from TCRdb running MiXCR on the 5' RACE reads. Of nearly 350,000 distinct CDR3 sequences in the sample, approximately 12% were seen once. The sample was PBMCs or a T cell subset sorted from them (not recorded which). The receptors were gathered from a man between 18 and 35 years old who had mild COVID-19 (a few samples of this study predate the infection). Cell type and time point are not known.

This clonotype has only a few counts. The chain employs TRBV7-9 and TRBJ1-6; tentatively, D is TRBD1 (5 bases). Germline lookup yields CDR1 SEHNR and CDR2 FQNEAQ (reference sequence). This CDR3 has 14 amino acids. V was trimmed by 2 bases and J by 8 bases, leaving 10 bases between them. CDR3 residues: CASSLPGADSPLHF. The CDR3 nucleotides read TGTGCCAGCAGCTTACCCGGGGCGGATTCACCCCTCCACTTT.

The table lists this clonotype with a few counts. The CDR3: CASSLDGSYNEQFF. The CDR3 coding sequence is TGTGCCAGCAGCTTAGACGGATCCTACAATGAGCAGTTCTTC. The chain joins TRBV7-9 to TRBJ2-1; unclear D gene. CDR3 length: 14 residues. V was trimmed by 1 base and J by 1 base, leaving 5 bases between them. The V gene's germline CDR1 is SEHNR and CDR2 FQNEAQ (reference sequence).

This rearrangement joins TRBV5-5 to TRBJ2-2; no firm D call. Per the germline V gene, CDR1 is SGHKS and CDR2 is YYEKEE (reference sequence). The CDR3 contains 15 residues. With 6 bases removed from V and 2 bases from J, the gap between germline ends came to 14 bases. The CDR3 region has the DNA TGTGCCAGCAACTCACCCAGACTCAACACCGGGGAGCTGTTTTTT. Encoded protein: CASNSPRLNTGELFF.

The chain couples TRBV20-1 to TRBJ2-5; D unresolved. The CDR3 consists of 13 residues. V lost 7 bases, J lost 2 bases, and 14 bases lay in between. The germline V gene has CDR1 DFQATT and CDR2 SNEGSKA (reference sequence). The CDR3 is CSVLPRDQETQYF. In nucleotides, the CDR3 is TGCAGTGTTCTCCCCAGAGATCAAGAGACCCAGTACTTC.

This clonotype was counted ten times or more. This sequence joins TRBV7-2 and TRBJ2-3, with TRBD2 matching over 14 bases. The CDR3 runs to 17 residues. V trimming: 5 bases; J trimming: 6 bases; junction bases outside the gene matches: 10. Germline CDR1 is SGHTA and CDR2 is FQGNSA. The CDR3 coding sequence is TGTGCCAGCAGCCCGACCGGGACTAGCGGGGGCCCGGATACGCAGTATTTT. It is translated as CASSPTGTSGGPDTQYF.

This chain uses TRBV12-3 or TRBV12-4 with TRBJ2-5; the match to TRBD2 covers 10 bases. Trimming took 1 base from V and 4 from J; bases not matched to a gene: 12. CDR3 length: 18 residues. CDR3 sequence (DNA): TGTGCCAGCAGTTTAGGTCATAAGGGACTAGCGTCGGGAGAGACCCAGTACTTC. It translates to CASSLGHKGLASGETQYF.

The V gene is TRBV20-1, the J gene TRBJ2-3, with a weak D call TRBD1 (5 bases). The CDR3 extends over 15 amino acids. Germline V gene lookup returns CDR1 DFQATT and CDR2 SNEGSKA (reference sequence). V lost 3 bases and J lost 2, with 15 bases in between. The CDR3 protein is CSASASQGFTDTQYF. The CDR3 DNA is TGCAGTGCTAGCGCAAGCCAGGGATTCACAGATACGCAGTATTTT.

This chain connects TRBV18 to TRBJ2-1; 8 nucleotides align to TRBD2. This CDR3 is built from 16 residues. In germline, CDR1 is KGHSH, CDR2 LQKENI. V trimming: 2 bases; J trimming: 6 bases; junction bases outside the gene matches: 9. In DNA form, the CDR3 reads TGTGCCAGCTCACCAGTAGCGGGGCCCGCTGGCAATGAGCAGTTCTTC. It yields the protein CASSPVAGPAGNEQFF.

This clonotype was counted between two and nine times. This chain connects TRBV24-1 to TRBJ1-2; D call uncertain. V lost 9 bases to trimming and J lost 6 bases, with 13 bases between them. The germline gives CDR1 KGHDR, CDR2 SFDVKD. CDR3 size: 12 residues. The CDR3 DNA follows: TGTGCCACCCCGGCAGCGTTGCATGGCTACACCTTC. Translation: CATPAALHGYTF.

This chain joins TRBV6-6 and TRBJ1-5; D possibly corresponds to TRBD1 (5 bases). V was trimmed by 6 bases and J by 7 bases, leaving 16 bases between them. Germline-derived CDR1 and CDR2 are MNHNY and SVGAGI (reference sequence). This CDR3 comprises 14 residues. CDR3 residues: CASSRGGGGQPQHF. For the CDR3, the DNA is TGTGCCAGCAGCCGCGGTGGGGGTGGGCAGCCCCAGCATTTT.

This clonotype was recorded many times. The rearrangement joins TRBV12-3 or TRBV12-4 to TRBJ2-3, with 16 nucleotides matching TRBD2. J gave up 0 bases and V 6 bases, and 6 bases lay outside the gene matches. The CDR3 spans 18 residues. CDR3 DNA sequence: TGTGCCAGCAGATATCCGGGACTAGCGGGGGGGAGCACAGATACGCAGTATTTT. This sequence encodes CASRYPGLAGGSTDTQYF.

The gene calls are TRBV30 and TRBJ1-4, with D uncertain. Germline V CDR1 and CDR2: GTSNPN, SVGIG (reference sequence). The CDR3 runs to 11 residues. V was clipped by 0 bases and J by 12 bases, with 8 bases between them. CDR3 DNA: TGTGCCTGGAGTGTCACCGGGGAACTGTTTTTT. Translated: CAWSVTGELFF.

Many counts were recorded for this clonotype. This chain connects TRBV7-8 to TRBJ2-5; D may correspond to TRBD1 or TRBD2 (6 bases each). V was trimmed by 4 bases and J by 5 bases, leaving 17 bases between them. Germline CDR1 and CDR2: SGHVS and FQNEAQ. The CDR3 covers 15 residues. The CDR3 DNA reads TGTGCCAGCAGCTCCCTGGGGGGCAGCGGGGAGACCCAGTACTTC. It encodes CASSSLGGSGETQYF.

The table lists this clonotype with a few counts. The J gene is TRBJ2-3, the V gene TRBV13; 7 bases fit TRBD2. Trimming removed 5 bases from V and 2 bases from J; junction bases left unmatched: 13. The length of the CDR3 is 17 residues. The germline gives CDR1 PRHDT, CDR2 FYEKMQ (reference sequence). The CDR3 DNA reads TGTGCCAGCAGCCGCCGAACCGGGACTACCATCACAGATACGCAGTATTTT. Protein product: CASSRRTGTTITDTQYF. The complete variable domain, with remaining parts taken from reference TRBV13 and TRBJ2-3, reads AAGVIQSPRHLIKEKRETATLKCYPIPRHDTVYWYQQGPGQDPQFLISFYEKMQSDKGSIPDRFSAQQFSDYHSELNMSSLELGDSALYFCASSRRTGTTITDTQYFGPGTRLTVL.

This clonotype was counted only a few times. At one end the junction does not follow the germline gene, possibly because of a read error. The J gene is TRBJ2-5, the V gene TRBV7-2; D is uncertain. Per the germline V gene, CDR1 is SGHTA and CDR2 is FQGNSA. The CDR3 covers 14 residues. DNA for the CDR3: TGTGCCAGCAGCTTCGCGAGAAACCAAGGGACCCAGTACTTC. Encoded protein: CASSFARNQGTQYF.

The chain couples TRBV21-1 to TRBJ1-5; TRBD1, the table's D call, was not compared with the DNA. TRBV21-1 is given as a pseudogene. CDR3 size: 16 residues. CDR3 bases: TGTGCCAGCACCCCCTCTGGAGGGGATAGCAATCAGCCCCAGCATTTT. Protein: CASTPSGGDSNQPQHF.

This clonotype has just a few counts. The chain is built from TRBV19 and TRBJ1-4, with D tentatively TRBD1 (5 bases). The germline gives CDR1 LNHDA, CDR2 SQIVND (reference sequence). The CDR3 contains 16 residues. The V gene lost 6 bases and the J gene lost 7 bases, with 21 bases spanning the gap. The CDR3 coding sequence is TGTGCCAGTAGAAGAAAAACAGGCAATGGCGGTGAAAAACTGTTTTTT. Translation gives CASRRKTGNGGEKLFF.

The rearrangement uses TRBV7-2 and TRBJ2-2, with 15 nucleotides matching TRBD2. The trim removed 5 bases at V and 6 bases at J, leaving 4 bases unmatched. Germline V lookup: CDR1 SGHTA, CDR2 FQGNSA. The CDR3 runs to 16 residues. This CDR3 is CASSIGLAGGPGELFF. As DNA, the CDR3 is TGTGCCAGCAGCATAGGACTAGCGGGGGGGCCCGGGGAGCTGTTTTTT.

This clonotype was seen a handful of times. The chain has TRBV7-8 and TRBJ1-2, with no clear D. The CDR3 contains 12 residues. The V and J ends lost 5 bases and 7 bases respectively, with 11 bases between them. CDR1 and CDR2 (germline): SGHVS, FQNEAQ. The CDR3 DNA reads as TGTGCCAGCAGCCCCTACGACTCTGGCTACACCTTC. This sequence encodes CASSPYDSGYTF.

This clonotype was seen a few times. Here the CDR3 DNA reads TGTGCCAGCAGTTTAGCTAGTTCTGACAATGAGCAGTTCTTC. Amino acid sequence: CASSLASSDNEQFF. This sequence joins TRBV12-3 or TRBV12-4 and TRBJ2-1, with unresolved D. The CDR3 is made up of 14 amino acids. V lost 0 bases to trimming and J lost 5 bases, with 8 bases between them.